These 2 T cell receptor beta chains originate from one sample sequenced in a study of blood T cell repertoires in COVID-19. Profiling relied on immunoSEQ multiplex PCR, and the TCRdb table lists in-frame clones only, not all of them. The sample comprises some 250,000 clones, about 80% of which are singletons, and 3.3% rests with the top ten. Sequenced: peripheral blood. Receptors originate from a woman aged 80 or over with acute or convalescent COVID-19.

This chain joins TRBV9 and TRBJ1-5, with D maybe TRBD1 (5 bases). The CDR3 has 14 residues. The V gene lost 0 bases and the J gene lost 7 bases, with 11 bases spanning the gap. Per germline, CDR1 SGDLS and CDR2 YYNGEE. In nucleotides, the CDR3 is TGTGCCAGCAGCGTAGAAGCAGGGCGGCAGCCCCAGCATTTT. Amino acid sequence: CASSVEAGRQPQHF.

V and J are TRBV29-1 and TRBJ2-7, with 7 bases matching TRBD1. Germline CDR1 SQVTM, CDR2 ANQGSEA. The V segment lost 6 bases and the J segment 4 bases; nucleotides outside the gene matches: 9. The CDR3 runs 13 residues. The CDR3 is CSVQSGGSYEQYF. CDR3 nucleotides: TGCAGCGTCCAATCAGGGGGTAGTTACGAGCAGTACTTC.